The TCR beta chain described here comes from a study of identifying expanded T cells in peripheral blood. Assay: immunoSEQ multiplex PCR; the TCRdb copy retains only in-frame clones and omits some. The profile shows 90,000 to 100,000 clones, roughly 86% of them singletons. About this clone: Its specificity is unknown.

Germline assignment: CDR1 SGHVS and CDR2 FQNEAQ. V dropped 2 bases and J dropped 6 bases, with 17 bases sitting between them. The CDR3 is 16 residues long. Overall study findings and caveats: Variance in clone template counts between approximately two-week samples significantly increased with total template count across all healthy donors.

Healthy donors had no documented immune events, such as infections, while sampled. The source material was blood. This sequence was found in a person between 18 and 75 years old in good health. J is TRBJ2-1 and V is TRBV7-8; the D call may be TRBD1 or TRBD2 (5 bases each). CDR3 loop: CASSLLPKGSTNEQFF. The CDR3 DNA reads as TGTGCCAGCAGCTTACTACCGAAGGGGAGTACCAATGAGCAGTTCTTC. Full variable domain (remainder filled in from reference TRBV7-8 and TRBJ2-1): GAGVSQSPRYKVAKRGQDVALRCDPISGHVSLFWYQQALGQGPEFLTYFQNEAQLDKSGLPSDRFFAERPEGSVSTLKIQRTQQEDSAVYLCASSLLPKGSTNEQFFGPGTRLTVL.